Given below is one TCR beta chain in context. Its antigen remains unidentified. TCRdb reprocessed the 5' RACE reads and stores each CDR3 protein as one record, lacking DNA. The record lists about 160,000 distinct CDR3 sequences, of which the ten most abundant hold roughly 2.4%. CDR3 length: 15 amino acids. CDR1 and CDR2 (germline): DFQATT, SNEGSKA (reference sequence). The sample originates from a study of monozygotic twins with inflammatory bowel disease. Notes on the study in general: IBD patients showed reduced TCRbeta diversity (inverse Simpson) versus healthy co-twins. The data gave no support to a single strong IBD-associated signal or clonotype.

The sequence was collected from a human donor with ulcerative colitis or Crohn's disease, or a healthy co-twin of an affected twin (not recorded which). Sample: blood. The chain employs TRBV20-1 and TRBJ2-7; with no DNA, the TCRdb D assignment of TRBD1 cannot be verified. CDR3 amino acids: CSARDWAGASYEQYF.